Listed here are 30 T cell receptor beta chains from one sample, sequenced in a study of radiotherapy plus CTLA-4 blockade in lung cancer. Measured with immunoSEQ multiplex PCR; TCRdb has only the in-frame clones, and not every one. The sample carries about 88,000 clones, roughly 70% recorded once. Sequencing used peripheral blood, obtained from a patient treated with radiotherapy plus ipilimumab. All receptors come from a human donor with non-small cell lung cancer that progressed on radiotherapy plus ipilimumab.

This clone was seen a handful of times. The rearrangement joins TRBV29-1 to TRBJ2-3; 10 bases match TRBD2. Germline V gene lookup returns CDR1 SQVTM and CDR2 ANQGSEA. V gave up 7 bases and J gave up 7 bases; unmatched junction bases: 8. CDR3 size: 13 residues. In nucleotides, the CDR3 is TGCAGCGCTACTAGCGGGGATAGGAATACGCAGTATTTT. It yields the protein CSATSGDRNTQYF.

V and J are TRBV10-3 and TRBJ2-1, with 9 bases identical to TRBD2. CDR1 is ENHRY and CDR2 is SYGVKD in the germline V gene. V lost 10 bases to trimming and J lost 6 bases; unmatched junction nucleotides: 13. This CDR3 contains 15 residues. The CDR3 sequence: CATTLIAGEANEQFF. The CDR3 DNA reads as TGTGCCACCACCCTAATAGCGGGAGAGGCCAATGAGCAGTTCTTC.

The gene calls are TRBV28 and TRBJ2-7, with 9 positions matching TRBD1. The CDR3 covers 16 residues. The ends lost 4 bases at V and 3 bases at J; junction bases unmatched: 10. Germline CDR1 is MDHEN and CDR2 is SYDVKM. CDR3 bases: TGTGCCAGCAGTTCCTTTTCCGGGACAGGGTGCTACGAGCAGTACTTC. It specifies CASSSFSGTGCYEQYF.

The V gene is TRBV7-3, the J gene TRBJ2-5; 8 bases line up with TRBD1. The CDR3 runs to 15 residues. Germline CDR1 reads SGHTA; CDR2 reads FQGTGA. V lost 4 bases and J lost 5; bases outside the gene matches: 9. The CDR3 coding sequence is TGTGCCAGCAGCTGGGGGACAGGTAACGGCGAGACCCAGTACTTC. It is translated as CASSWGTGNGETQYF.

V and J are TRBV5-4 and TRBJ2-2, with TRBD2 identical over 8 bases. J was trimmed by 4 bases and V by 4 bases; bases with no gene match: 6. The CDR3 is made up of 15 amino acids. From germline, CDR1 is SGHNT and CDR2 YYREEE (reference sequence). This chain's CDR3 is CASSPGGAGTGELFF. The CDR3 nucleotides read TGTGCCAGCAGCCCCGGGGGGGCGGGCACCGGGGAGCTGTTTTTT.

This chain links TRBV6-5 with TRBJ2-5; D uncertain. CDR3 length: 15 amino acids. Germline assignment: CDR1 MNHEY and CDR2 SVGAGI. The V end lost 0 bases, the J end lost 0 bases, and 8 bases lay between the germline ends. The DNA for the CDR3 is TGTGCCAGCAGTTACTCGGCCGATCACCAAGAGACCCAGTACTTC. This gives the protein CASSYSADHQETQYF.

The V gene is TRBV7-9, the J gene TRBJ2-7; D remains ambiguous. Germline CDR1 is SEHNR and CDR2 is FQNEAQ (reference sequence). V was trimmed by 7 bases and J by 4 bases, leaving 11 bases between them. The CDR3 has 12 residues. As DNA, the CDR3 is TGTGCCAGCACCTCCTTAGGTTACGAGCAGTACTTC. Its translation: CASTSLGYEQYF.

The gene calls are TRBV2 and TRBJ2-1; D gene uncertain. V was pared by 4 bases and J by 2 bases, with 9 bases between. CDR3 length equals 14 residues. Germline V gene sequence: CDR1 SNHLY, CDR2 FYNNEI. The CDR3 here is CASSGSGAYNEQFF. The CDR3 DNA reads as TGTGCCAGCAGTGGGTCAGGAGCCTACAATGAGCAGTTCTTC.

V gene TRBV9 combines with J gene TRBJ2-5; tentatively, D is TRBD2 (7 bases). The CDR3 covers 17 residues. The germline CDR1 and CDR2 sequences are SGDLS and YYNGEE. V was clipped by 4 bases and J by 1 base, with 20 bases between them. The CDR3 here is CASSFGSGGATQETQYF. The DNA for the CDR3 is TGTGCCAGCAGCTTTGGATCTGGGGGGGCCACCCAAGAGACCCAGTACTTC.

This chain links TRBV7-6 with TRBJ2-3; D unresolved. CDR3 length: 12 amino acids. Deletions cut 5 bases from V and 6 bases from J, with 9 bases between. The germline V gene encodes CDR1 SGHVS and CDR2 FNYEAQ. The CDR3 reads CASSLGRDTQYF. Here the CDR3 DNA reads TGTGCCAGCAGCCTAGGCAGGGATACGCAGTATTTT.

CDR3 nucleotides: TGTGCCAGCAGTGAAACGGGTTCACCCCTCCACTTT. It yields the protein CASSETGSPLHF. The chain carries TRBV6-1 and TRBJ1-6; D is ambiguous. Germline CDR1 reads MNHNS; CDR2 reads SASEGT. Deletions cut 2 bases from V and 9 bases from J, with 5 bases between. The CDR3 length is 12 residues.

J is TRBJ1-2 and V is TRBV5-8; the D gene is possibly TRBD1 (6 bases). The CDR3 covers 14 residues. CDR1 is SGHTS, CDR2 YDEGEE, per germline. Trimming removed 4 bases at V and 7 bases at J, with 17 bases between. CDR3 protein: CASSTQGPSRGYTF. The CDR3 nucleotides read TGTGCCAGCAGCACCCAGGGGCCTTCTCGTGGCTACACCTTC.

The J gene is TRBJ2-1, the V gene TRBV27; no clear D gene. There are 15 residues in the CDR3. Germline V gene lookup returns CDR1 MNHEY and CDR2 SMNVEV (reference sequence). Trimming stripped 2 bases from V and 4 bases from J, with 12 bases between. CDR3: CASSLPVSRYNEQFF. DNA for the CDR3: TGTGCCAGCAGTTTACCGGTCTCAAGGTACAATGAGCAGTTCTTC.

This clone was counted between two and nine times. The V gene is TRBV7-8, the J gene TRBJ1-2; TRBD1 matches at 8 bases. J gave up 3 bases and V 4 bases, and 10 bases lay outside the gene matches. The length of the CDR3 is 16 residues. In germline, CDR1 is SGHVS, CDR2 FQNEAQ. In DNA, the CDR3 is TGTGCCAGCAGCTCAAGGGCCAGGGGACAGGACTATGGCTACACCTTC. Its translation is CASSSRARGQDYGYTF.

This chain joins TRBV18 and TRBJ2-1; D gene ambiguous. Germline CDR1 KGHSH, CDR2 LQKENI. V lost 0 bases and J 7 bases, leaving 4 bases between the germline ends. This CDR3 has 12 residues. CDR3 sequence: CASSPPSNEQFF. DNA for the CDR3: TGTGCCAGCTCACCACCTTCGAATGAGCAGTTCTTC.

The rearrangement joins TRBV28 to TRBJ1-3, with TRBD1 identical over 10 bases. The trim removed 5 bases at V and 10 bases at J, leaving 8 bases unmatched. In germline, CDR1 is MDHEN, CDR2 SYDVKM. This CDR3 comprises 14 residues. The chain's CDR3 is CASSLLGTGATIYF. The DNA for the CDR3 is TGTGCCAGCAGTCTCCTCGGGACAGGGGCGACCATATATTTT.

CDR3: CASTLGTGDLGGELFF. CDR3 nucleotides: TGTGCCAGCACCCTCGGGACAGGGGATTTGGGCGGGGAGCTGTTTTTT. The rearrangement uses TRBV9 and TRBJ2-2, with 10 bases matching TRBD1. V shed 6 bases, J shed 7 bases, and the junction held 12 bases outside the gene matches. Germline CDR1 is SGDLS and CDR2 is YYNGEE. The CDR3 length is 16 residues.

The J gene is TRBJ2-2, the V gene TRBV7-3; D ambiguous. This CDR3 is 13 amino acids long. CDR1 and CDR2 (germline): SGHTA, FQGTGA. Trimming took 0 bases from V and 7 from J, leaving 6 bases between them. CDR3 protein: CASSLTTIGELFF. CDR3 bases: TGTGCCAGCAGCTTAACCACGATCGGGGAGCTGTTTTTT.

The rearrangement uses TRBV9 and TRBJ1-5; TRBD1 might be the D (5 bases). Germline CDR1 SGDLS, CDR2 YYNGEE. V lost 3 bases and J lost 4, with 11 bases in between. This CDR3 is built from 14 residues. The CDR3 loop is CASSARGGNQPQHF. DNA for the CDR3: TGTGCCAGCAGCGCTCGGGGGGGGAATCAGCCCCAGCATTTT.

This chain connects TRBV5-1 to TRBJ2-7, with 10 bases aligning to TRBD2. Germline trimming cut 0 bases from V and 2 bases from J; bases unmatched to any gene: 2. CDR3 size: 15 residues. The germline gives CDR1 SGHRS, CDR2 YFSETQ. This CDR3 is CASSLDTSGAYEQYF. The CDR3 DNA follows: TGCGCCAGCAGCTTGGATACTAGCGGGGCCTACGAGCAGTACTTC. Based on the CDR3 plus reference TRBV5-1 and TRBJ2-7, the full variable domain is KAGVTQTPRYLIKTRGQQVTLSCSPISGHRSVSWYQQTPGQGLQFLFEYFSETQRNKGNFPGRFSGRQFSNSRSEMNVSTLELGDSALYLCASSLDTSGAYEQYFGPGTRLTVT.

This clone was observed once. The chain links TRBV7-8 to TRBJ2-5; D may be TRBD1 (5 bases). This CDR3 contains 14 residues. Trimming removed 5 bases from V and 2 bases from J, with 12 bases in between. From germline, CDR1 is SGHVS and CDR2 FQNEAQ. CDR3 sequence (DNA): TGTGCCAGCAGCGTCGACAGAATGCAAGAGACCCAGTACTTC. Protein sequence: CASSVDRMQETQYF.

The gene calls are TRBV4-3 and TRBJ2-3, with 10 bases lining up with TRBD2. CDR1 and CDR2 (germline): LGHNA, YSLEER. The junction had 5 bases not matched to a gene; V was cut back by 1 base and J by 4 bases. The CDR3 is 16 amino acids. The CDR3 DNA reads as TGCGCCAGCAGCCAAGGGAAGCGGGGGGGCGCAGATACGCAGTATTTT. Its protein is CASSQGKRGGADTQYF.

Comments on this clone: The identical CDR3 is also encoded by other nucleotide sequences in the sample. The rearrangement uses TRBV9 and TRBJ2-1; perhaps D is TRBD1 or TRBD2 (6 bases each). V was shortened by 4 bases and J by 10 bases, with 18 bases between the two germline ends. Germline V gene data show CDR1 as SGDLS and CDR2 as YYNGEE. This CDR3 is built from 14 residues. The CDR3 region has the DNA TGTGCCAGCAGCCTAGGGGGGAGGCTAGCCGAGCAGTTCTTC. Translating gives CASSLGGRLAEQFF. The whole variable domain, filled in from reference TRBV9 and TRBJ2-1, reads DSGVTQTPKHLITATGQRVTLRCSPRSGDLSVYWYQQSLDQGLQFLIQYYNGEERAKGNILERFSAQQFPDLHSELNLSSLELGDSALYFCASSLGGRLAEQFFGPGTRLTVL.

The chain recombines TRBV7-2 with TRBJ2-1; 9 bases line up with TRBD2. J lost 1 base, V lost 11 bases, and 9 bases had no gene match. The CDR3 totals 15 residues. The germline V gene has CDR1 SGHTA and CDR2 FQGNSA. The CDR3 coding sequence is TGTGCCGTTTCCTGGCGGGGGGGATCCTACAATGAGCAGTTCTTC. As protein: CAVSWRGGSYNEQFF.

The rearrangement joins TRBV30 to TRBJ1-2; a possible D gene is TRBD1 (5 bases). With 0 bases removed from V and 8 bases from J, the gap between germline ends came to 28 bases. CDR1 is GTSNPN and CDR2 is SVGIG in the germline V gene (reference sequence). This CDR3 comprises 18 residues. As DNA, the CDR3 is TGTGCCTGGAGTGTACCCCGAGGGGCTTCGGGCGGGGGTGACGGCTACACCTTC. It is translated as CAWSVPRGASGGGDGYTF.

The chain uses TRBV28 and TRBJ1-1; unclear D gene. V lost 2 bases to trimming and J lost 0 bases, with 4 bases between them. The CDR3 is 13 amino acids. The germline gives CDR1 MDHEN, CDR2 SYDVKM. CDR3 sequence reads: CASSLIVNTEAFF. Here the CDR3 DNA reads TGTGCCAGCAGTTTAATTGTGAACACTGAAGCTTTCTTT.

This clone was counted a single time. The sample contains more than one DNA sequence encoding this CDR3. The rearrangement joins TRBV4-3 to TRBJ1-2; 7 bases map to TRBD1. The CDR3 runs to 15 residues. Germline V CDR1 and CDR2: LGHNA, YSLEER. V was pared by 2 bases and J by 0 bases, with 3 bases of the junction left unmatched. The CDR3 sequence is CASSQRDSPNYGYTF. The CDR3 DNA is TGCGCCAGCAGCCAAAGGGACAGCCCTAACTATGGCTACACCTTC.

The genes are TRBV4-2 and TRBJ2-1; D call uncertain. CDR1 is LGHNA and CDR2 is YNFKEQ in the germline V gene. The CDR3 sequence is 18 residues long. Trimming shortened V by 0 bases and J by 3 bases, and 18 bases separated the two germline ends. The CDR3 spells CASSQDPRYGLGYNEQFF. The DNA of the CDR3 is TGTGCCAGCAGCCAAGATCCCCGCTATGGGTTGGGCTACAATGAGCAGTTCTTC.

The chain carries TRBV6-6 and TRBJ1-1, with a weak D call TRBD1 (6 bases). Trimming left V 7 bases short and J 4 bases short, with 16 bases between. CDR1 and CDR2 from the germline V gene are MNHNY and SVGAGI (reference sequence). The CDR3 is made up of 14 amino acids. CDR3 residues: CASTNGGAGTEAFF. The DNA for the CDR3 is TGTGCCAGCACCAACGGGGGGGCGGGCACTGAAGCTTTCTTT.

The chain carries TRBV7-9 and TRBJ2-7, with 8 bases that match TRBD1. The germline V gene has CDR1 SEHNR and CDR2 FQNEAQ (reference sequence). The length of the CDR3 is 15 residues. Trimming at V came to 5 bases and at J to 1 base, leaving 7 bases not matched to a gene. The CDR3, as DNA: TGTGCCAGCAGCACGAATCAGGGGGCATCCTACGAGCAGTACTTC. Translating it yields CASSTNQGASYEQYF.